One T cell receptor beta chain is described in this entry. TCRbeta library construction was performed incorporating unique molecular identifiers. One entry per CDR3 protein, called by TCRdb with MiXCR from the PCR reads. Among a few hundred thousand distinct CDR3 sequences listed, around 21% were seen once. The CDR3 runs 16 residues. V lost 0 bases and J lost 6; bases outside the gene matches: 6. Germline CDR1 is MGHRA and CDR2 is YSYEKL. The entry originates in a study of T-cell reconstitution after alpha-beta-depleted transplantation in children. The origin of this receptor is a human donor who donated a stem cell graft to a child with acute myeloid leukemia. The sample consisted of PBMCs from the stem cell graft donor, taken from the stem cell graft. V gene TRBV4-1 combines with J gene TRBJ2-3, with 10 bases identical to TRBD2. The CDR3 protein is CASSQEASGSWDTQYF. The CDR3, as DNA: TGCGCCAGCAGCCAAGAAGCTAGCGGGAGTTGGGATACGCAGTATTTT.